This note documents a single T cell receptor beta chain sequence. Its antigen target is currently unknown. This sample is drawn from a study of CXCR3-negative and CXCR3-positive naive CD8 T cells (dated by TCRdb to between 2019 and 2020). A note on the overall study: In total, about 135 million TRB reads were obtained, or roughly 1.5 +/- 0.3 million reads per library. The diversity and physicochemical repertoire analyses included about a dozen donors pooled from two independent experiments. The TRBV-TRBJ cluster analysis covered naive subsets from about 5 donors and memory cells from 3 donors. Results and caveats for the whole study, not just this receptor: Within the same donor, TRBV-TRBJ usage looked similar between naive CXCR3-negative and CXCR3-positive cells, but memory cells had distinct patterns. CXCR3 expression partially decreased after cryopreservation, so most assays used freshly isolated PBMCs. Because surface CD5, which is linked to self-reactivity in mice, was comparable between the naive subsets, TCR interaction strength was also inferred from TRB CDR3 physicochemical properties. Repertoire diversity was comparably high in both naive subsets but much lower in memory CD8+ T cells. Compared with CXCR3-negative naive cells, CXCR3-positive naive cells had TRB CDR3s with higher hydrophobicity (lower Kidera factor 4), lower energy, and higher strength and volume indices.

Via the germline V gene (reference sequence), CDR1 is MNHEY and CDR2 SMNVEV. Measured from the cysteine to the phenylalanine, the CDR3 is 15 residues long. No coding sequence is recorded. For every CD8+ T cell subset, approximately 300,000 cells were flow-sorted straight into RLT lysis buffer, and each subset was sorted in triplicate. Naive CD8+ T cells were defined stringently as CD45RO-CCR7+CD27+CD95- to exclude memory contaminants. Standard density gradient centrifugation was used to isolate peripheral blood mononuclear cells from buffy coats. Naive CXCR3-negative and CXCR3-positive CD8+ T cells were flow-sorted on a FACSAria III. Total RNA was extracted from sorted cells using an RNeasy Mini Kit. Sequencing was performed on a NextSeq 550. The Human TCR Profiling Kit (MiLaboratory) was used to make UMI-labeled 5' RACE TRB cDNA libraries. The full amount of extracted RNA was used for cDNA synthesis, and the full amount of resulting cDNA was used for PCR amplification. Libraries were prepared in parallel using an identical number of PCR cycles. Per the original workflow: MIGEC and MiXCR extracted about 49,000 +/- 11,000 unique UMI-labeled TRB cDNA molecules per library, requiring at least two reads per UMI. Each library averaged around 40,000 +/- 10,000 functional in-frame TRB CDR3 nucleotide clonotypes without stop codons. After downsampling to 5000 UMI-labeled TRB molecules per sample, diversity metrics such as normalized Shannon-Wiener and Chao1 were calculated in VDJtools. VDJtools computed clonotype-size-weighted physicochemical properties of the central five CDR3 residues: interaction energy, strength, volume and Kidera factor 4. TCRdb reprocessed the raw reads; every CDR3 protein sequence is a single record, and DNA is not supplied. The V and J calls were determined by TCRdb, not by the authors. The sample table gives 40,000 to 45,000 distinct CDR3 sequences. The ten biggest clones cover about 1.9% of the sample.

The source material was naive CXCR3- CD8+ T cells from blood. The cell subset or site label, read with the paper, signifies: CD45RO-CCR7+CD27+CD95- naive CD8+ T cells lacking CXCR3 (TNR3-). The chain uses TRBV27 and TRBJ2-5. The sequence was obtained from a human donor in good health. Some clones in this sample may be carry-over from other donors' samples. The CDR3 corresponds to CASRPLTGFQETQYF.